The rows below give T cell receptor beta chains drawn from one sample of a study of blood T cell repertoires in COVID-19. TCRdb keeps only in-frame clones here, not all; method: immunoSEQ multiplex PCR. The table records about 230,000 clones, roughly 85% of them present only once. Source material: peripheral blood. The receptors were gathered from a woman aged 70 to 79 with active or convalescent COVID-19. Each CDR3 is given with its conserved first and last residue. Fields, in order: clone size, J gene, V gene, D gene, CDR3 protein, CDR3 DNA. D genes are given only for firm matches. Not every row has a clone size; where given, it reads once, few, many or a size class.

clone_size: .; j_call: TRBJ1-6; v_call: TRBV6-5; d_call: TRBD1; cdr3_aa: CASGSLGQGFSPLHF; cdr3_nt: TGTGCCAGTGGATCCCTCGGACAGGGGTTTTCACCCCTCCACTTT
clone_size: .; j_call: TRBJ1-2; v_call: TRBV4-2; d_call: .; cdr3_aa: CASSQAGTRVENYGYTF; cdr3_nt: TGTGCCAGCAGCCAAGCGGGGACACGGGTAGAGAACTATGGCTACACCTTC
clone_size: .; j_call: TRBJ1-3; v_call: TRBV13; d_call: TRBD1; cdr3_aa: CASSLRQGARPGNTIYF; cdr3_nt: TGTGCCAGCAGCTTAAGACAGGGGGCCCGGCCTGGAAACACCATATATTTT
clone_size: .; j_call: TRBJ2-1; v_call: TRBV5-1; d_call: .; cdr3_aa: CASSPGGDWYNEQFF; cdr3_nt: TGCGCCAGCAGTCCTGGGGGCGATTGGTACAATGAGCAGTTCTTC
clone_size: .; j_call: TRBJ1-5; v_call: TRBV19; d_call: .; cdr3_aa: CASSIIGDNNQPQHF; cdr3_nt: TGTGCCAGTAGTATAATCGGGGATAACAATCAGCCCCAGCATTTT
clone_size: .; j_call: TRBJ1-5; v_call: TRBV27; d_call: .; cdr3_aa: CASSWLGANQPQHF; cdr3_nt: TGTGCCAGCAGTTGGTTAGGGGCCAATCAGCCCCAGCATTTT
clone_size: .; j_call: TRBJ2-2; v_call: TRBV6-5; d_call: .; cdr3_aa: CASDPRGTGELFF; cdr3_nt: TGTGCCAGCGATCCGAGAGGCACCGGGGAGCTGTTTTTT
clone_size: .; j_call: TRBJ1-6; v_call: TRBV5-6; d_call: .; cdr3_aa: CASSSLENSPLHF; cdr3_nt: TGTGCCAGCAGCTCGCTAGAGAATTCACCCCTCCACTTT
clone_size: .; j_call: TRBJ2-7; v_call: TRBV20-1; d_call: TRBD2; cdr3_aa: CSARDGRGQYF; cdr3_nt: TGCAGTGCTAGAGATGGGAGGGGGCAGTACTTC
clone_size: .; j_call: TRBJ1-4; v_call: TRBV3-1/TRBV3-2; d_call: .; cdr3_aa: CASSQENGIIAGTNEKLFF; cdr3_nt: TGTGCCAGCAGCCAAGAAAACGGGATTATAGCCGGAACTAATGAAAAACTGTTTTTT
clone_size: .; j_call: TRBJ2-1; v_call: TRBV3-1/TRBV3-2; d_call: TRBD2; cdr3_aa: CASKGAGEVYNEQFF; cdr3_nt: TGTGCCAGCAAGGGAGCGGGAGAGGTCTACAATGAGCAGTTCTTC
clone_size: .; j_call: TRBJ2-5; v_call: TRBV5-4; d_call: TRBD2; cdr3_aa: CASSLTPSGQETQYF; cdr3_nt: TGTGCCAGCAGCTTGACGCCTAGCGGGCAAGAGACCCAGTACTTC
clone_size: .; j_call: TRBJ2-2; v_call: TRBV6-6; d_call: TRBD1; cdr3_aa: CASSLGQGGTGELFF; cdr3_nt: TGTGCCAGCAGTCTAGGACAGGGCGGCACCGGGGAGCTGTTTTTT
clone_size: few; j_call: TRBJ2-7; v_call: TRBV6-5; d_call: .; cdr3_aa: CASSYWGPSYEQYF; cdr3_nt: TGTGCCAGCAGTTATTGGGGGCCCTCCTACGAGCAGTACTTC
clone_size: .; j_call: TRBJ1-4; v_call: TRBV18; d_call: .; cdr3_aa: CASSPRTGYNEKLFF; cdr3_nt: TGTGCCAGCTCACCTCGTACAGGGTATAACGAAAAACTGTTTTTT
clone_size: .; j_call: TRBJ2-7; v_call: TRBV19; d_call: .; cdr3_aa: CASSIDLRGYEQYF; cdr3_nt: TGTGCCAGTAGTATAGATCTTAGGGGATACGAGCAGTACTTC
clone_size: .; j_call: TRBJ1-2; v_call: TRBV3-1/TRBV3-2; d_call: .; cdr3_aa: CASSLLYSHGYTF; cdr3_nt: TGTGCCAGCAGCTTACTTTACAGCCATGGCTACACCTTC
clone_size: .; j_call: TRBJ1-5; v_call: TRBV21-1; d_call: .; cdr3_aa: CASSRVPGSNQPQHF; cdr3_nt: TGTGCCAGCAGCAGAGTTCCAGGGAGCAATCAGCCCCAGCATTTT
clone_size: .; j_call: TRBJ2-1; v_call: TRBV7-9; d_call: .; cdr3_aa: CASSDPREQFF; cdr3_nt: TGTGCCAGCAGCGACCCCAGGGAGCAGTTCTTC
clone_size: .; j_call: TRBJ2-1; v_call: TRBV7-3; d_call: .; cdr3_aa: CASSLFGGTYNEQFF; cdr3_nt: TGTGCCAGCAGCTTATTCGGGGGAACTTACAATGAGCAGTTCTTC
clone_size: .; j_call: TRBJ2-2; v_call: TRBV4-2; d_call: TRBD1; cdr3_aa: CASMPWRQGFTGELFF; cdr3_nt: TGTGCCAGCATGCCTTGGCGACAGGGCTTCACCGGGGAGCTGTTTTTT
clone_size: .; j_call: TRBJ1-2; v_call: TRBV3-1/TRBV3-2; d_call: .; cdr3_aa: CASSPHRVYGYTF; cdr3_nt: TGTGCCAGCAGCCCACACAGGGTCTATGGCTACACCTTC
clone_size: .; j_call: TRBJ2-1; v_call: TRBV24-1; d_call: .; cdr3_aa: CATKRYNEQFF; cdr3_nt: TGTGCCACCAAGCGCTACAATGAGCAGTTCTTC
clone_size: .; j_call: TRBJ2-2; v_call: TRBV29-1; d_call: TRBD2; cdr3_aa: CSVASGEYTGELFF; cdr3_nt: TGCAGCGTTGCTAGCGGGGAGTACACCGGGGAGCTGTTTTTT
clone_size: .; j_call: TRBJ2-7; v_call: TRBV1; d_call: .; cdr3_aa: CTSSQARHPPYEQYF; cdr3_nt: TGCACCAGCAGCCAGGCTAGGCACCCTCCCTACGAGCAGTACTTC
clone_size: .; j_call: TRBJ2-3; v_call: TRBV27; d_call: .; cdr3_aa: CASSLRRVSSTDTQYF; cdr3_nt: TGTGCCAGCAGTTTAAGGAGGGTATCTAGCACAGATACGCAGTATTTT
clone_size: .; j_call: TRBJ1-2; v_call: TRBV5-6; d_call: TRBD1; cdr3_aa: CASSYLDRGLGYTF; cdr3_nt: TGTGCCAGCAGTTACTTGGACAGGGGGCTGGGCTACACCTTC
clone_size: .; j_call: TRBJ2-3; v_call: TRBV6-5; d_call: TRBD2; cdr3_aa: CASLSGGVTDTQYF; cdr3_nt: TGTGCCAGTCTTAGCGGGGGCGTAACAGATACGCAGTATTTT
clone_size: .; j_call: TRBJ1-2; v_call: TRBV7-9; d_call: .; cdr3_aa: CASSKDGGIGYGYTF; cdr3_nt: TGTGCCAGCAGCAAAGACGGTGGTATCGGCTATGGCTACACCTTC
clone_size: .; j_call: TRBJ1-3; v_call: TRBV4-3; d_call: .; cdr3_aa: CASSQESSGNTIYF; cdr3_nt: TGCGCCAGCAGCCAAGAGAGCTCTGGAAACACCATATATTTT
clone_size: once; j_call: TRBJ1-5; v_call: TRBV6-1; d_call: .; cdr3_aa: CASSENRAPGQPQHF; cdr3_nt: TGTGCCAGCAGTGAAAACAGGGCCCCGGGTCAGCCCCAGCATTTT
clone_size: .; j_call: TRBJ1-2; v_call: TRBV3-1/TRBV3-2; d_call: TRBD1; cdr3_aa: CASSQGSGQGYGYTF; cdr3_nt: TGTGCCAGCAGCCAAGGTTCGGGACAGGGGTATGGCTACACCTTC
clone_size: few; j_call: TRBJ1-1; v_call: TRBV3-1/TRBV3-2; d_call: .; cdr3_aa: CASSSLTEAFF; cdr3_nt: TGTGCCAGCAGCTCCCTCACTGAAGCTTTCTTT
clone_size: .; j_call: TRBJ1-2; v_call: TRBV4-2; d_call: TRBD1; cdr3_aa: CASSPSQGADYGYTF; cdr3_nt: TGTGCCAGCAGCCCCTCCCAGGGGGCCGACTATGGCTACACCTTC
clone_size: .; j_call: TRBJ1-5; v_call: TRBV9; d_call: .; cdr3_aa: CASSVEGGRVDQPQHF; cdr3_nt: TGTGCCAGCAGCGTAGAGGGGGGGCGCGTCGATCAGCCCCAGCATTTT
clone_size: once; j_call: TRBJ2-1; v_call: TRBV10-2; d_call: TRBD2; cdr3_aa: CASETSGLDNEQFF; cdr3_nt: TGCGCCAGCGAAACTAGCGGGCTCGACAATGAGCAGTTCTTC
clone_size: .; j_call: TRBJ1-2; v_call: TRBV28; d_call: TRBD1; cdr3_aa: CASRPAGTALGGYTF; cdr3_nt: TGTGCCAGCAGGCCAGCCGGGACAGCCCTTGGTGGCTACACCTTC
clone_size: .; j_call: TRBJ2-1; v_call: TRBV30; d_call: TRBD2; cdr3_aa: CAWSRGSGSFYNEQFF; cdr3_nt: TGTGCCTGGAGTCGAGGTAGCGGGAGTTTCTACAATGAGCAGTTCTTC
clone_size: .; j_call: TRBJ2-1; v_call: TRBV11-2; d_call: TRBD2; cdr3_aa: CASSSGGSGVYNEQFF; cdr3_nt: TGTGCCAGCAGCTCGGGGGGAAGCGGGGTATACAATGAGCAGTTCTTC
clone_size: .; j_call: TRBJ2-3; v_call: TRBV28; d_call: TRBD1; cdr3_aa: CASSLGTGQGGTDTQYF; cdr3_nt: TGTGCCAGCAGTTTAGGCACGGGACAGGGCGGCACAGATACGCAGTATTTT
clone_size: once; j_call: TRBJ1-2; v_call: TRBV7-2; d_call: .; cdr3_aa: CASSTGSNYGYTF; cdr3_nt: TGTGCCAGCAGCACCGGGAGTAACTATGGCTACACCTTC
clone_size: once; j_call: TRBJ2-1; v_call: TRBV21-1; d_call: .; cdr3_aa: CASSKRLGLAGRRPNEQFF; cdr3_nt: TGTGCCAGCAGCAAAAGGCTGGGACTAGCGGGACGTAGACCCAATGAGCAGTTCTTC
clone_size: .; j_call: TRBJ1-2; v_call: TRBV6-1; d_call: TRBD1; cdr3_aa: CASSEARDRGDYGYTF; cdr3_nt: TGTGCCAGCAGTGAAGCAAGGGACAGGGGGGACTATGGCTACACCTTC
clone_size: .; j_call: TRBJ1-1; v_call: TRBV5-6; d_call: .; cdr3_aa: CASSFGRVGAFF; cdr3_nt: TGTGCCAGCAGCTTTGGCAGGGTTGGAGCTTTCTTT
clone_size: .; j_call: TRBJ2-1; v_call: TRBV6-6; d_call: .; cdr3_aa: CASSPGDHEQFF; cdr3_nt: TGTGCCAGCAGTCCCGGGGATCATGAGCAGTTCTTC
clone_size: .; j_call: TRBJ2-5; v_call: TRBV12-3/TRBV12-4; d_call: .; cdr3_aa: CASSPEGLWTQYF; cdr3_nt: TGTGCCAGCAGCCCGGAGGGCCTATGGACCCAGTACTTC
clone_size: .; j_call: TRBJ1-6; v_call: TRBV6-5; d_call: .; cdr3_aa: CASSYSGGPLHF; cdr3_nt: TGTGCCAGCAGTTACTCGGGGGGACCCCTCCACTTT
clone_size: .; j_call: TRBJ1-5; v_call: TRBV4-1; d_call: .; cdr3_aa: CASSRDYSNQPQHF; cdr3_nt: TGCGCCAGCAGCCGAGATTATAGCAATCAGCCCCAGCATTTT
clone_size: .; j_call: TRBJ1-1; v_call: TRBV18; d_call: .; cdr3_aa: CASSPREAANTEAFF; cdr3_nt: TGTGCCAGCTCACCCCGCGAGGCGGCGAACACTGAAGCTTTCTTT
clone_size: .; j_call: TRBJ2-7; v_call: TRBV3-1/TRBV3-2; d_call: .; cdr3_aa: CASSQSYEQYF; cdr3_nt: TGTGCCAGCAGCCAATCGTACGAGCAGTACTTC
clone_size: .; j_call: TRBJ1-1; v_call: TRBV20-1; d_call: .; cdr3_aa: CSANERQWNTEAFF; cdr3_nt: TGCAGTGCTAATGAGCGACAATGGAACACTGAAGCTTTCTTT
clone_size: few; j_call: TRBJ1-6; v_call: TRBV12-3/TRBV12-4; d_call: .; cdr3_aa: CASSQVVGSPLHF; cdr3_nt: TGTGCCAGCAGTCAGGTCGTGGGTTCACCCCTCCACTTT
clone_size: .; j_call: TRBJ1-1; v_call: TRBV28; d_call: .; cdr3_aa: CASSFGYLVAFF; cdr3_nt: TGTGCCAGCAGTTTCGGGTATCTTGTGGCTTTCTTT
clone_size: .; j_call: TRBJ1-2; v_call: TRBV30; d_call: .; cdr3_aa: CAWRQVANYGYTF; cdr3_nt: TGTGCCTGGCGACAGGTAGCTAACTATGGCTACACCTTC
clone_size: .; j_call: TRBJ1-5; v_call: TRBV7-3; d_call: TRBD1; cdr3_aa: CASSPDRGQPQHF; cdr3_nt: TGTGCCAGCAGCCCAGACAGGGGACAGCCCCAGCATTTT